A selection of T cell receptor beta chains follows, all from one sample in a study of blood T cell repertoires in COVID-19. Some clones are missing from TCRdb's copy, which holds only in-frame ones; the method was immunoSEQ multiplex PCR. Of some 200,000 clones listed, around four fifths are singletons. Sequenced material: peripheral blood. These receptors were obtained from a woman between 65 and 79 years old with COVID-19, enrolled during active disease. The CDR3 runs from the conserved cysteine through the conserved F or W. The order of the fields is V gene, clone size, J gene, D gene, CDR3 protein, CDR3 DNA. A D gene is named only where the DNA matches it firmly. The size entry is marked missing in some rows and otherwise reads once, few, many or a size class.

>TRBV11-2|NA|TRBJ2-7|NA
CASSTSGTGRSEQYF
TGTGCCAGCAGCACCTCCGGCACAGGGCGATCCGAGCAGTACTTC
>TRBV28|NA|TRBJ2-3|TRBD2
CASTSPGGIDADTQYF
TGTGCCAGCACCTCACCGGGGGGAATCGACGCAGATACGCAGTATTTT
>TRBV27|NA|TRBJ2-2|TRBD2
CASSLNEKLAGDGELFF
TGTGCCAGCAGTTTAAACGAGAAGCTAGCGGGAGACGGGGAGCTGTTTTTT
>TRBV28|NA|TRBJ1-1|NA
CASSFSGIGNTEAFF
TGTGCCAGCAGTTTTTCAGGGATCGGGAACACTGAAGCTTTCTTT
>TRBV4-2|once|TRBJ2-1|NA
CASSHDYGGTSWRNEQFF
TGTGCCAGCAGCCACGACTACGGGGGGACATCTTGGAGGAATGAGCAGTTCTTC
>TRBV18|NA|TRBJ1-5|NA
CASSRAAGTGPGGSNQPQHF
TGTGCCAGCTCACGAGCAGCTGGGACCGGCCCGGGAGGGAGCAATCAGCCCCAGCATTTT
>TRBV19|NA|TRBJ2-3|NA
CASSRIGAQMYTDTQYF
TGTGCCAGTAGTCGAATTGGGGCACAAATGTACACAGATACGCAGTATTTT
>TRBV28|NA|TRBJ1-3|NA
CASRGSSGNTIYF
TGTGCCAGCAGAGGGAGCTCTGGAAACACCATATATTTT
>TRBV29-1|NA|TRBJ1-5|TRBD1
CSVVDRGNQPQHF
TGCAGCGTTGTGGACAGGGGTAATCAGCCCCAGCATTTT
>TRBV2|NA|TRBJ2-2|TRBD1
CASTWLVQGAGGELFF
TGTGCCAGCACCTGGTTGGTACAGGGGGCGGGCGGGGAGCTGTTTTTT
>TRBV6-5|NA|TRBJ2-7|TRBD1
CASSYWQGATYEQYF
TGTGCCAGCAGTTACTGGCAGGGGGCGACCTACGAGCAGTACTTC
>TRBV5-1|NA|TRBJ1-4|NA
CASSLEGVGEKLFF
TGCGCCAGCAGCCTCGAGGGGGTGGGTGAAAAACTGTTTTTT
>TRBV28|many|TRBJ1-6|NA
CASSLPGDSPLHF
TGTGCCAGCAGTTTACCAGGGGATTCACCCCTCCACTTT
>TRBV7-8|NA|TRBJ1-1|NA
CASSSRAGTEAFF
TGTGCCAGCAGCAGCAGAGCGGGCACTGAAGCTTTCTTT
>TRBV5-1|NA|TRBJ1-1|NA
CASSTQPEGTEAFF
TGCGCCAGCAGTACACAGCCCGAGGGCACTGAAGCTTTCTTT
>TRBV5-6|NA|TRBJ2-5|NA
CASSSLSGSGTQYF
TGTGCCAGCAGCTCCCTCTCAGGGTCAGGGACCCAGTACTTC
>TRBV10-3|NA|TRBJ1-4|TRBD1
CAISGTGGFEKLFF
TGTGCCATCAGTGGAACAGGGGGCTTTGAAAAACTGTTTTTT
>TRBV3-1/TRBV3-2|NA|TRBJ2-7|NA
CASSQDLGEQYF
TGTGCCAGCAGCCAAGATCTCGGCGAGCAGTACTTC
>TRBV5-4|NA|TRBJ1-1|NA
CASSLAVRTEAFF
TGTGCCAGCAGCTTGGCGGTTAGAACTGAAGCTTTCTTT
>TRBV6-5|NA|TRBJ2-2|NA
CASRRQINTGELFF
TGTGCCAGTAGGCGGCAGATTAACACCGGGGAGCTGTTTTTT
>TRBV6-4|NA|TRBJ2-7|TRBD2
CASSELQGMGLAGGPYEQYF
TGTGCCAGCAGCGAGCTACAGGGTATGGGACTAGCGGGAGGGCCCTACGAGCAGTACTTC
>TRBV28|NA|TRBJ2-1|TRBD2
CASSLGGGYYNEQFF
TGTGCCAGCAGTTTAGGGGGGGGTTACTACAATGAGCAGTTCTTC
>TRBV9|NA|TRBJ2-2|TRBD2
CASSVLAGGYTGELFF
TGTGCCAGCAGCGTACTAGCGGGAGGTTACACCGGGGAGCTGTTTTTT
>TRBV7-8|NA|TRBJ1-2|TRBD1
CASSAIIQGLGYTF
TGTGCCAGCAGCGCAATTATACAGGGGCTGGGCTACACCTTC
>TRBV2|NA|TRBJ1-6|NA
CASRLGRTNSPLHF
TGTGCCAGCCGACTAGGACGGACAAATTCACCCCTCCACTTT
>TRBV9|NA|TRBJ1-4|TRBD1
CASSAFQGANEKLFF
TGTGCCAGCAGCGCCTTCCAGGGGGCCAATGAAAAACTGTTTTTT
>TRBV21-1|NA|TRBJ2-1|NA
CASSPHSGRAYNEQFF
TGTGCCAGCAGCCCTCATAGCGGGAGAGCCTACAATGAGCAGTTCTTC